These 13 T cell receptor beta chains came from one sample sequenced in a study of CD4 T cells in relation to SARS-CoV-2 and coronaviruses. These receptors are not linked to any known antigen. The table came from immunoSEQ multiplex PCR; TCRdb's copy has only in-frame clones and leaves some out. Of tens of thousands of clones in the sample, over 70% were seen once. Sequenced material: naive CD4+ T cells from PBMCs, cultured in vitro. Subset indicated: naive CD4+ T cells isolated by negative enrichment. The receptors were gathered from an adult with COVID-19.

The chain carries TRBV7-9 and TRBJ2-3; 10 bases fit TRBD2. The V and J ends lost 2 bases and 3 bases, in that order; junction bases with no gene match: 5. Germline V gene data show CDR1 as SEHNR and CDR2 as FQNEAQ (reference sequence). This CDR3 is 16 amino acids long. The CDR3 region is CASSLIAGGSTDTQYF. The DNA for the CDR3 is TGTGCCAGCAGCTTAATAGCGGGAGGTAGTACAGATACGCAGTATTTT.

The V call is TRBV11-3, the J call TRBJ2-1; no clear D gene. This CDR3 region has 14 residues. Germline CDR1 and CDR2: SGHNT and YENEEA. Trimming left V 5 bases short and J 0 bases short, with 8 bases between. CDR3 nucleotide sequence: TGTGCCAGCAGCCAAGGCTACTCCTACAATGAGCAGTTCTTC. Translation gives CASSQGYSYNEQFF. The full variable domain, completed using reference TRBV11-3 and TRBJ2-1, is EAGVVQSPRYKIIEKKQPVAFWCNPISGHNTLYWYLQNLGQGPELLIRYENEEAVDDSQLPKDRFSAERLKGVDSTLKIQPAELGDSAVYLCASSQGYSYNEQFFGPGTRLTVL.

This chain joins TRBV7-2 and TRBJ1-4, with a possible D match to TRBD1 (6 bases). Germline V gene lookup returns CDR1 SGHTA and CDR2 FQGNSA. The CDR3 consists of 14 residues. Trimming stripped 4 bases from V and 7 bases from J, with 13 bases between. Here the CDR3 DNA reads TGTGCCAGCAGCTCCGGGGGCGGAGGTGAAAAACTGTTTTTT. Protein product: CASSSGGGGEKLFF. The full variable domain, in which reference TRBV7-2 and TRBJ1-4 provide the parts outside the CDR3, is GAGVSQSPSNKVTEKGKDVELRCDPISGHTALYWYRQSLGQGLEFLIYFQGNSAPDKSGLPSDRFSAERTGGSVSTLTIQRTQQEDSAVYLCASSSGGGGEKLFFGSGTQLSVL.

In DNA, the CDR3 is TGCAGCGCGGGCAATGAGCAGTTCTTC. Protein: CSAGNEQFF. The chain employs TRBV29-1 and TRBJ2-1; D call uncertain. The V gene lost 7 bases and the J gene lost 6 bases, with 4 bases spanning the gap. The CDR3 totals 9 residues. Germline V gene data show CDR1 as SQVTM and CDR2 as ANQGSEA.

This clone was counted only a few times. The V call is TRBV20-1, the J call TRBJ2-2, with D perhaps TRBD1 (6 bases). This CDR3 region has 13 residues. V was clipped by 3 bases and J by 3 bases, with 8 bases between them. Germline CDR1 reads DFQATT; CDR2 reads SNEGSKA (reference sequence). The CDR3 bases are TGCAGTGCTAGTAAGGGGGACACCGGGGAGCTGTTTTTT. Translating gives CSASKGDTGELFF.

This rearrangement joins TRBV27 to TRBJ2-3; 12 nucleotides line up with TRBD1. Germline V CDR1 and CDR2: MNHEY, SMNVEV (reference sequence). The CDR3 length is 16 residues. J gave up 3 bases and V 4 bases, and 5 bases lay outside the gene matches. The CDR3 coding sequence is TGTGCCAGCAGTTCTCCGGGACAGGGGGCGACAGATACGCAGTATTTT. This encodes CASSSPGQGATDTQYF.

The chain combines TRBV30 with TRBJ1-6; D gene uncertain. Germline V gene lookup returns CDR1 GTSNPN and CDR2 SVGIG (reference sequence). The CDR3 contains 13 residues. V lost 7 bases, J lost 7 bases, and 14 bases lay in between. In DNA, the CDR3 is TGTGCCTCAGAGAAAAGGTTCAATTCACCCCTCCACTTT. It translates to CASEKRFNSPLHF.

This chain links TRBV18 with TRBJ1-3; D gene ambiguous. Germline V gene sequence: CDR1 KGHSH, CDR2 LQKENI. CDR3 length equals 14 residues. V lost 6 bases and J 2 bases, leaving 11 bases between the germline ends. CDR3 sequence (DNA): TGTGCCAGCTCCCCTGAGTCCGCTGGAAACACCATATATTTT. This encodes CASSPESAGNTIYF.

The V and J genes are TRBV19 and TRBJ2-7; D ambiguous. The germline V and J ends were trimmed by 3 bases and 6 bases, with 15 bases remaining between them. Germline values: CDR1 LNHDA, CDR2 SQIVND (reference sequence). The CDR3 totals 14 residues. The CDR3: CASSILIPGSEQYF. CDR3 nucleotides: TGTGCCAGTAGTATTTTGATCCCAGGCAGCGAGCAGTACTTC. The full variable domain, in which reference TRBV19 and TRBJ2-7 provide the parts outside the CDR3, is DGGITQSPKYLFRKEGQNVTLSCEQNLNHDAMYWYRQDPGQGLRLIYYSQIVNDFQKGDIAEGYSVSREKKESFPLTVTSAQKNPTAFYLCASSILIPGSEQYFGPGTRLTVT.

The V call is TRBV6-4, the J call TRBJ2-3; the D call may be TRBD1 or TRBD2 (6 bases each). Germline values: CDR1 MRHNA, CDR2 SNTAGT. Trimming took 7 bases from V and 1 from J, leaving 18 bases between them. This CDR3 region has 16 residues. CDR3 sequence: CASKPSSGARTDTQYF. CDR3 coding DNA: TGTGCCAGCAAGCCGTCGTCGGGGGCACGCACAGATACGCAGTATTTT.

The chain uses TRBV5-1 and TRBJ2-1; weak D call: TRBD2 (5 bases). This CDR3 contains 15 residues. Trimming removed 0 bases from V and 0 bases from J, with 7 bases in between. Germline assignment: CDR1 SGHRS and CDR2 YFSETQ. CDR3 amino acids: CASSLGETSYNEQFF. CDR3 sequence (DNA): TGCGCCAGCAGCTTGGGGGAGACCTCCTACAATGAGCAGTTCTTC.

The gene calls are TRBV2 and TRBJ2-1; 7 nucleotides agree with TRBD1. After removal of 4 bases from V and 7 bases from J, the junction contained 7 bases not matched to a gene. CDR1 and CDR2 (germline): SNHLY, FYNNEI. The CDR3 loop spans 14 amino acids. CDR3 in DNA: TGTGCCAGCAGTGGACAGGGTATAGGGAATGAGCAGTTCTTC. Its translation is CASSGQGIGNEQFF.

V usage is TRBV19 and J usage is TRBJ1-5; D not resolved. V was shortened by 6 bases and J by 2 bases, with 14 bases between the two germline ends. The CDR3 has 15 residues. Germline V gives CDR1 LNHDA, CDR2 SQIVND (reference sequence). CDR3 DNA: TGTGCCAGTAGCAGGAAAACCGTGGGCAATCAGCCCCAGCATTTT. Translation gives CASSRKTVGNQPQHF.